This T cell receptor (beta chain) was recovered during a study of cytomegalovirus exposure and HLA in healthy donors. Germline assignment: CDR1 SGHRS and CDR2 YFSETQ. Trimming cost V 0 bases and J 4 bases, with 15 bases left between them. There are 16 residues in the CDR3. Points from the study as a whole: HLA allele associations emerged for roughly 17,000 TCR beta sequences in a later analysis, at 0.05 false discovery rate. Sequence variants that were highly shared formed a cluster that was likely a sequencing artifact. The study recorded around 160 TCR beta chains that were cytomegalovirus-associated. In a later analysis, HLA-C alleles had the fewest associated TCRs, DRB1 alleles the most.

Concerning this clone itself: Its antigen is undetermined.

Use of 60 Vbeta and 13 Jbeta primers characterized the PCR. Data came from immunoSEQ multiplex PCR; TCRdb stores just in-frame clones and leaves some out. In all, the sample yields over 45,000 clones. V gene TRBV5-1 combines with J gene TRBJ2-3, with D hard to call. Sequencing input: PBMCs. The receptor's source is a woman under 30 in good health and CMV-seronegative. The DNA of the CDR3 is TGCGCCAGCAGCTTGGCCGGAGAAAGGCGGCCAGATACGCAGTATTTT. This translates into CASSLAGERRPDTQYF.